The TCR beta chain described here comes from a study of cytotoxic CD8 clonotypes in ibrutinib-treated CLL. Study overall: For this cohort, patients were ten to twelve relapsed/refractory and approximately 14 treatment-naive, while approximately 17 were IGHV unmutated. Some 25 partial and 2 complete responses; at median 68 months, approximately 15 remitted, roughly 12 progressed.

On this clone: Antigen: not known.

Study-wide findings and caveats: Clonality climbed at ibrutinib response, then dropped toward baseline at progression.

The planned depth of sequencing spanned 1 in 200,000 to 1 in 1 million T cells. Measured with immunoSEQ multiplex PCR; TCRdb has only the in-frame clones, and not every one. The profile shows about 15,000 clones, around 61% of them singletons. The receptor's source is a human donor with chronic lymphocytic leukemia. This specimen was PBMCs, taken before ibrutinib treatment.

As DNA, the CDR3 is TGTGCCATCAACGACGGACACTATGGCTACACCTTC. This encodes CAINDGHYGYTF. The V and J genes are TRBV10-3 and TRBJ1-2; D is uncertain. This CDR3 has 12 amino acids. V lost 7 bases to trimming and J lost 3 bases, with 9 bases between them. CDR1 is ENHRY, CDR2 SYGVKD, per germline.